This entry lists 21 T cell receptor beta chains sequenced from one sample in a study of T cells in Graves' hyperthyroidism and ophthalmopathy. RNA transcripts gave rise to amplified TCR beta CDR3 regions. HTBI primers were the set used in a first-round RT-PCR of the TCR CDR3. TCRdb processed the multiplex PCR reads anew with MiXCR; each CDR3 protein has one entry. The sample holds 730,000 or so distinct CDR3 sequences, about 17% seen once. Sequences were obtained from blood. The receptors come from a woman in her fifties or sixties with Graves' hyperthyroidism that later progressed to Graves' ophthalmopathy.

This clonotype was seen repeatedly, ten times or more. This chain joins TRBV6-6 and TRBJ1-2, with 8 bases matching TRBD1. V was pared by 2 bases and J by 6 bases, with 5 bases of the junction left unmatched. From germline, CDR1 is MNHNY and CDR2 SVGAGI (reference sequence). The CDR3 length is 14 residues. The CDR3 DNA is TGTGCCAGCAGTTACCCGGCAGGGGGCAATGGCTACACCTTC. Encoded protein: CASSYPAGGNGYTF.

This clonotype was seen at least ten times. DNA of the CDR3: TGTGCCAGCAGTTCGACAGGGATTGGTTCACCCCTCCACTTT. Amino acid sequence: CASSSTGIGSPLHF. The V and J genes are TRBV12-3 or TRBV12-4 and TRBJ1-6, with 7 bases aligning to TRBD1. After removal of 4 bases from V and 9 bases from J, the junction contained 6 bases not matched to a gene. The CDR3 length is 14 residues.

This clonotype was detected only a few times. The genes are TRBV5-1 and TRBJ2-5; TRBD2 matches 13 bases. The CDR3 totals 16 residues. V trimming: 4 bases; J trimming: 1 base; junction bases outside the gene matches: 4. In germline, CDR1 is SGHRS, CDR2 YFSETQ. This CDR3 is CASSTGLAGAQETQYF. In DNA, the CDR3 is TGCGCCAGCAGCACTGGACTAGCGGGGGCCCAAGAGACCCAGTACTTC.

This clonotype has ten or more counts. CDR3: CASSQDLVNTEAFF. CDR3 DNA sequence: TGTGCCAGCAGCCAAGACTTGGTGAACACTGAAGCTTTCTTT. V usage is TRBV3-1 and J usage is TRBJ1-1; no definite D call. CDR1 and CDR2 from the germline V gene are LGHDT and YNNKEL (reference sequence). The V and J ends lost 0 bases and 0 bases respectively, with 5 bases between them. This CDR3 contains 14 residues.

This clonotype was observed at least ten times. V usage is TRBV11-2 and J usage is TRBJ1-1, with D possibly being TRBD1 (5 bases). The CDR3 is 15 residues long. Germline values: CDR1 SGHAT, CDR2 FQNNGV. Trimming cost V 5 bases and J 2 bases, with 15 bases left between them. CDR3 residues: CASSTRVGVNTEAFF. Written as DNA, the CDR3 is TGTGCCAGCAGCACTAGGGTGGGGGTAAACACTGAAGCTTTCTTT.

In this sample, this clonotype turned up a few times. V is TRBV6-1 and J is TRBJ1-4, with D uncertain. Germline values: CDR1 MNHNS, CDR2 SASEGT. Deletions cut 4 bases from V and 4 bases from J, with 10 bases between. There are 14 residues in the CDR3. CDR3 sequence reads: CASSAVVFNEKLFF. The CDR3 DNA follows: TGTGCCAGCAGTGCGGTGGTGTTTAATGAAAAACTGTTTTTT.

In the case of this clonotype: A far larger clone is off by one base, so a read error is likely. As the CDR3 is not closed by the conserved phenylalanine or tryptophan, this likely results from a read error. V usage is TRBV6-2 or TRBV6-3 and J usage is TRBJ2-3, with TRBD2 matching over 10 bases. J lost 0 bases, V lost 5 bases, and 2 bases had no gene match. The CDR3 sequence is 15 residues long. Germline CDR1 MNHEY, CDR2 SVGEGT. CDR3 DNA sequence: TGTGCCAGCAGTCGACTAGCGGGTAGCACAGATACGCAGTATTCT. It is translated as CASSRLAGSTDTQYS.

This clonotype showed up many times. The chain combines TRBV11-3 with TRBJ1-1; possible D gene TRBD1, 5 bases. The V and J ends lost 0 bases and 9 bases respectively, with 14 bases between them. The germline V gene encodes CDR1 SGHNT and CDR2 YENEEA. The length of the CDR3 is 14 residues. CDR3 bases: TGTGCCAGCAGCTTAGACTCAGACAGCTCACAAGCTTTCTTT. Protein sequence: CASSLDSDSSQAFF.

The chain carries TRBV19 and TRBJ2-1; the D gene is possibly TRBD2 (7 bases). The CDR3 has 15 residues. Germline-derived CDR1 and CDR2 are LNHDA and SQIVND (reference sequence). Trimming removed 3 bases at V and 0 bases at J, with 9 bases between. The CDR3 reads CASSMGGGSYNEQFF. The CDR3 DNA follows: TGTGCCAGTAGTATGGGAGGGGGCTCCTACAATGAGCAGTTCTTC.

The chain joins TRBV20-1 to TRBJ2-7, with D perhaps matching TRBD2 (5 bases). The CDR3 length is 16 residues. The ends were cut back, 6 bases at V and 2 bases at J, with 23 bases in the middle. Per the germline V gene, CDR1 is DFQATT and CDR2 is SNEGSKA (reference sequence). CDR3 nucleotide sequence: TGCAGTGCCGCGGGTAGCGAGCAACTTATAACCTACGAGCAGTACTTC. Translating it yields CSAAGSEQLITYEQYF.

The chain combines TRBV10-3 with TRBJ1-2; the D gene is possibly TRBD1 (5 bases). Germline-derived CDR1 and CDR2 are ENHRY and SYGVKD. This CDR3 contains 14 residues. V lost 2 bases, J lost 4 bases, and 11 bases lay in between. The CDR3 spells CAISERGGSYGYTF. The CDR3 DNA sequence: TGTGCCATCAGTGAGCGGGGGGGAAGCTATGGCTACACCTTC.

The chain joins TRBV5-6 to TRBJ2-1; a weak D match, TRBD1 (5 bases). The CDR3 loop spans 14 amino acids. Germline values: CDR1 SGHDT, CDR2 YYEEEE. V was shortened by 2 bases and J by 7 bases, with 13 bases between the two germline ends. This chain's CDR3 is CASSFVGAHNEQFF. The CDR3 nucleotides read TGTGCCAGCAGCTTTGTTGGGGCGCATAATGAGCAGTTCTTC.

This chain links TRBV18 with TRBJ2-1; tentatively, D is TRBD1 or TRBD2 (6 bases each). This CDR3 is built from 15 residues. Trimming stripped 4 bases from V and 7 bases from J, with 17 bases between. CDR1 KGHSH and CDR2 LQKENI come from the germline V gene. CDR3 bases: TGTGCCAGCTCACATTGGGGGGCTGATATAAATGAGCAGTTCTTC. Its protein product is CASSHWGADINEQFF.

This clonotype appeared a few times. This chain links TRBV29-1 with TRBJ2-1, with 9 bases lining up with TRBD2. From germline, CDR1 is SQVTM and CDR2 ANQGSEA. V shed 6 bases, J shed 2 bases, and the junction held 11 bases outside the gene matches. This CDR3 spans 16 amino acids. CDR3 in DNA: TGCAGCGTCGTTGGGCGGGAGGGGGTCCCCTACAATGAGCAGTTCTTC. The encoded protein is CSVVGREGVPYNEQFF.

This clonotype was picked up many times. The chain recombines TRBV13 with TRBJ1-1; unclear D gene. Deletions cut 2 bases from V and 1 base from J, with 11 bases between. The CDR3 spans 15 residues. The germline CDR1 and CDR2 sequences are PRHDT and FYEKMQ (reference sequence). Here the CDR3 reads CASSLFMVKNTEAFF. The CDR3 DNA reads TGTGCCAGCAGCTTATTTATGGTTAAGAACACTGAAGCTTTCTTT.

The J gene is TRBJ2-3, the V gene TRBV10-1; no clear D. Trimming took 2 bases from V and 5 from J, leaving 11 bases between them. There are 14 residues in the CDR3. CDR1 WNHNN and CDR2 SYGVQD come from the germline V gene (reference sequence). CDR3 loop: CASSEGVTVDTQYF. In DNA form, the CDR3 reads TGCGCCAGCAGTGAGGGAGTTACGGTAGATACGCAGTATTTT.

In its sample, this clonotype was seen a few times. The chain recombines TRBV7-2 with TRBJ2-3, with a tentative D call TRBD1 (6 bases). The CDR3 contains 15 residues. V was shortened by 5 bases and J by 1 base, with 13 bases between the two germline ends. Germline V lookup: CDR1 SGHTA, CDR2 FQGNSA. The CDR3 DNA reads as TGTGCCAGCAGCATTCCTAGGACAGGCACAGATACGCAGTATTTT. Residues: CASSIPRTGTDTQYF.

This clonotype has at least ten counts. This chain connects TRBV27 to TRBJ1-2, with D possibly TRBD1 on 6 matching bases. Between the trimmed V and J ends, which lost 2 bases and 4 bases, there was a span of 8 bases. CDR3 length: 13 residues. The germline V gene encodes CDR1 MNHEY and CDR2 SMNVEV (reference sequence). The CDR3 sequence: CASSLQGFYGYTF. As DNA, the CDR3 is TGTGCCAGCAGTTTACAGGGGTTCTATGGCTACACCTTC.

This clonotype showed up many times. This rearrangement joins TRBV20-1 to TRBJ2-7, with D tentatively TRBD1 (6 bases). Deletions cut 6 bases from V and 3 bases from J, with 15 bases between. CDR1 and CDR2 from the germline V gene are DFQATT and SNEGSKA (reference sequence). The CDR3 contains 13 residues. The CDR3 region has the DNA TGCAGTGCCAACCCGTCGGGACACTACGAGCAGTACTTC. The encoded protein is CSANPSGHYEQYF.

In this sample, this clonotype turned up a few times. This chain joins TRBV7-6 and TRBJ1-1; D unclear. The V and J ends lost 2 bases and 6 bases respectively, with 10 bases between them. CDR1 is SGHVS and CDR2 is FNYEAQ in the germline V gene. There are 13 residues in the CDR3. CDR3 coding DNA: TGTGCCAGCAGCTTAACCGAGACTTCTGAAGCTTTCTTT. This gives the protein CASSLTETSEAFF.

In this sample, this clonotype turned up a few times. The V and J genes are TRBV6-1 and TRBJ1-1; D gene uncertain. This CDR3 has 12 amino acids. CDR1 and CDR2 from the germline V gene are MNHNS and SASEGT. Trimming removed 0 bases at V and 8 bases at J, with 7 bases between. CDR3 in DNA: TGTGCCAGCAGTGAAGCGCTTTCAGAAGCTTTCTTT. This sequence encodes CASSEALSEAFF.